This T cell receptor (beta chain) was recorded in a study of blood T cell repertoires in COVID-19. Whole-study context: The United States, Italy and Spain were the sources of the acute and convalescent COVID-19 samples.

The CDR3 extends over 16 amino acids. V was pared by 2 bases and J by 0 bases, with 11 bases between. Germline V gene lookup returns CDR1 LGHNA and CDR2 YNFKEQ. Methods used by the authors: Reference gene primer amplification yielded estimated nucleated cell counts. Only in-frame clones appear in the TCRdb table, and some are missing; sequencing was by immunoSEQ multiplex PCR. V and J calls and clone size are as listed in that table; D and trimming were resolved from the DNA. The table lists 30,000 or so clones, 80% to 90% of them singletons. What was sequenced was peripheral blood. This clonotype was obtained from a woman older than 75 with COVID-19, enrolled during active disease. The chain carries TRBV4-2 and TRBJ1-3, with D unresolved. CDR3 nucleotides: TGTGCCAGCAGCCAACTGGTGGGGAGCTCTGGAAACACCATATATTTT. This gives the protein CASSQLVGSSGNTIYF.